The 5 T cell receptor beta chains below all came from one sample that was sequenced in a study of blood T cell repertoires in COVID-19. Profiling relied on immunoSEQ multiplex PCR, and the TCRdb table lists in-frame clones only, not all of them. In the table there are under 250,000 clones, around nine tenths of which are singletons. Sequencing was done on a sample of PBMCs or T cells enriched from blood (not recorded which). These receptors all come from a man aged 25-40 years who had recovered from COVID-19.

CDR3 region: CASSLSRTGSTDTQYF. CDR3 coding DNA: TGTGCCAGCAGCTTAAGTCGGACAGGTAGCACAGATACGCAGTATTTT. The chain carries TRBV11-2 and TRBJ2-3; 7 nucleotides line up with TRBD1. The CDR3 has 16 amino acids. From germline, CDR1 is SGHAT and CDR2 FQNNGV. V was clipped by 2 bases and J by 0 bases; unmatched bases: 5.

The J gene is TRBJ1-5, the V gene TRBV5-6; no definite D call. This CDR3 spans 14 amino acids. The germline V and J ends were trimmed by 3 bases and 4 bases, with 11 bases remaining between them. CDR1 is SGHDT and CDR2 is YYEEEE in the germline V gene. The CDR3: CASSSGALNQPQHF. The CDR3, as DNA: TGTGCCAGCAGCTCAGGCGCCCTTAATCAGCCCCAGCATTTT.

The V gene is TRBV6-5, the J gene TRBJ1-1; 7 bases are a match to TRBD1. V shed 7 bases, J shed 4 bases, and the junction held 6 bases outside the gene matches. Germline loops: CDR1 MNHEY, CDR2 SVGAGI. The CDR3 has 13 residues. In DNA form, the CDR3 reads TGTGCCAGCAAAAGGGGGCACGGCACTGAAGCTTTCTTT. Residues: CASKRGHGTEAFF.

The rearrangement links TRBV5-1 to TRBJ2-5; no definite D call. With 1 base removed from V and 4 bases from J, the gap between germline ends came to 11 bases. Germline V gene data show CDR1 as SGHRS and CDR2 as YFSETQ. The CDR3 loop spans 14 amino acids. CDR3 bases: TGCGCCAGCAGCTTGAGTCCCAGGCGAGAGACCCAGTACTTC. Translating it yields CASSLSPRRETQYF.

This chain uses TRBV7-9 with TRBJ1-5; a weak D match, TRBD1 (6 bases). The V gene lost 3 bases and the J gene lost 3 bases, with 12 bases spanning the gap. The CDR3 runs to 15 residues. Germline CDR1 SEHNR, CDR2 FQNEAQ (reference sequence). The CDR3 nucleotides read TGTGCCAGCAGCTTTGTAGGACAGTCCAATCAGCCCCAGCATTTT. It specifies CASSFVGQSNQPQHF.